These 8 T cell receptor beta chains originate from one sample sequenced in a study of T cell responses to AZD1222 COVID-19 vaccine. Sequenced by immunoSEQ multiplex PCR; TCRdb stores in-frame clones only, minus some. The sample shows about 270,000 clones, roughly 93% of them seen only once. Sequenced material: peripheral blood, taken 28 days after the second AZD1222 dose. The receptors stem from an adult who received the AZD1222 COVID-19 vaccine.

The chain links TRBV3-1 (or the pseudogene TRBV3-2) to TRBJ1-3, with D unclear. The length of the CDR3 is 18 residues. CDR1 is LGHDT and CDR2 is YNNKEL in the germline V gene (reference sequence). The V gene lost 0 bases and the J gene lost 2 bases, with 17 bases spanning the gap. CDR3: CASSQDFYPKRAGNTIYF. As DNA, the CDR3 is TGTGCCAGCAGCCAAGATTTCTACCCCAAGCGTGCTGGAAACACCATATATTTT.

DNA of the CDR3: TGTGCCAGCAGTGAAACGACCTCAGCCAAAAACATTCAGTACTTC. Encoded protein: CASSETTSAKNIQYF. This sequence joins TRBV25-1 and TRBJ2-4; unclear D gene. CDR1 and CDR2 (germline): MGHDK, SYGVNS. V lost 2 bases to trimming and J lost 0 bases, with 8 bases between them. CDR3 length: 15 residues. Supplemented by reference TRBV25-1 and TRBJ2-4, the full variable domain reads EADIYQTPRYLVIGTGKKITLECSQTMGHDKMYWYQQDPGMELHLIHYSYGVNSTEKGDLSSESTVSRIRTEHFPLTLESARPSHTSQYLCASSETTSAKNIQYFGAGTRLSVL.

This chain connects TRBV4-1 to TRBJ2-5, with 7 bases identical to TRBD1. V shed 1 base and J 2 bases; nucleotides not matched to a gene: 1. The CDR3 sequence is 14 residues long. The V gene's germline CDR1 is MGHRA and CDR2 YSYEKL. CDR3 loop: CASSQAGGQETQYF. For the CDR3, the DNA is TGCGCCAGCAGCCAAGCAGGGGGACAAGAGACCCAGTACTTC.

The chain links TRBV29-1 to TRBJ2-7; the D gene is possibly TRBD1 (5 bases). V lost 7 bases and J lost 2, with 9 bases in between. The CDR3 is 11 residues long. CDR1 is SQVTM, CDR2 ANQGSEA, per germline. CDR3 residues: CSAGNTYEQYF. In DNA form, the CDR3 reads TGCAGCGCAGGGAACACCTACGAGCAGTACTTC.

The chain has TRBV21-1 and TRBJ1-5. TRBV21-1 is given as a pseudogene. This CDR3 region has 17 residues. CDR3 sequence reads: CASSKVKRPLSNQPQHF. CDR3 coding DNA: TGTGCCAGCAGCAAAGTGAAGAGGCCGCTTAGCAATCAGCCCCAGCATTTT.

This rearrangement joins TRBV4-1 to TRBJ2-7; 7 bases map to TRBD1. CDR3 length: 17 residues. V gave up 4 bases and J gave up 1 base; unmatched junction bases: 13. Germline V gives CDR1 MGHRA, CDR2 YSYEKL. The CDR3 is CASSPKVGQVLSYEQYF. CDR3 sequence (DNA): TGCGCCAGCAGCCCGAAGGTAGGACAGGTACTATCCTACGAGCAGTACTTC.

The chain couples TRBV6-1 to TRBJ2-1; TRBD2 aligns across 7 bases. The CDR3 consists of 16 residues. Germline CDR1 reads MNHNS; CDR2 reads SASEGT. Trimming took 0 bases from V and 5 from J; bases not matched to a gene: 7. CDR3 loop: CASSEAGEGEDNEQFF. Written as DNA, the CDR3 is TGTGCCAGCAGTGAAGCGGGGGAGGGCGAAGACAATGAGCAGTTCTTC.

This chain links TRBV28 with TRBJ2-1; unclear D gene. Between the trimmed V and J ends, which lost 6 bases and 0 bases, there was a span of 15 bases. The length of the CDR3 is 16 residues. Germline V gene sequence: CDR1 MDHEN, CDR2 SYDVKM. CDR3 sequence: CASSLRPPSSYNEQFF. In nucleotides, the CDR3 is TGTGCCAGCAGCCTCAGGCCCCCGAGCTCCTACAATGAGCAGTTCTTC.